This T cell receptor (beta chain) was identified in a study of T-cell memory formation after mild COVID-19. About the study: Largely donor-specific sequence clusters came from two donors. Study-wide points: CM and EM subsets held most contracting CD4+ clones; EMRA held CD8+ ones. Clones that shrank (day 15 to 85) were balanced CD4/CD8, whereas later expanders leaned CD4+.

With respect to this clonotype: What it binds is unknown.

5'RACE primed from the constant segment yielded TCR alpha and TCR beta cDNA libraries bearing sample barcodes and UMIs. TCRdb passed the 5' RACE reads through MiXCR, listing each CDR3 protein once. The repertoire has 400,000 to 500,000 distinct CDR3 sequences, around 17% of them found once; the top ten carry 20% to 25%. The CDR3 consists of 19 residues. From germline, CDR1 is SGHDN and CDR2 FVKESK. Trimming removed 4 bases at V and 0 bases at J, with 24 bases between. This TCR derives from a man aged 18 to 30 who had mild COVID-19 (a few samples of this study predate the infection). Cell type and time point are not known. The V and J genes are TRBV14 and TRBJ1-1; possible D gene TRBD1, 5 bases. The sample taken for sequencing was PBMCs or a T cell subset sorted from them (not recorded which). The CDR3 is CASSPGGHTLDSMNTEAFF. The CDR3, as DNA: TGTGCCAGCAGCCCAGGTGGACACACATTAGATTCCATGAACACTGAAGCTTTCTTT.